Listed below are T cell receptor beta chains from one sample, sequenced in a study of cytomegalovirus exposure and HLA in healthy donors. Assay used: immunoSEQ multiplex PCR; TCRdb lists only in-frame clones, some missing. The data hold 69,000 or so clones, with 74% observed a single time. Sequenced: PBMCs. The receptors shown here come from a woman in her fifties or sixties in good health and CMV-seropositive. The CDR3 runs from the conserved cysteine through the conserved F or W. A D gene is named only where the DNA matches it firmly. Clone size is given for some rows only: seen once, a few or many times, or a class if the clone is expanded.

j_gene: TRBJ2-7; v_gene: TRBV7-9; d_gene: -; abundance: -; CDR3aa: CASSSDSPYEQYF; CDR3nt: TGTGCCAGCAGCTCCGACAGTCCCTACGAGCAGTACTTC
j_gene: TRBJ1-2; v_gene: TRBV5-6; d_gene: TRBD1; abundance: few; CDR3aa: CASSSNSGTGGYIGYTF; CDR3nt: TGTGCCAGCAGCTCAAATTCCGGGACAGGGGGCTATATTGGCTACACCTTC
j_gene: TRBJ1-2; v_gene: TRBV7-2; d_gene: -; abundance: -; CDR3aa: CASSVDRSNYGYTF; CDR3nt: TGTGCCAGCAGCGTAGACAGGAGTAACTATGGCTACACCTTC
j_gene: TRBJ1-1; v_gene: TRBV9; d_gene: TRBD1; abundance: -; CDR3aa: CASSERQGQSTEAFF; CDR3nt: TGTGCCAGCAGCGAGCGACAGGGGCAGAGCACTGAAGCTTTCTTT
j_gene: TRBJ2-7; v_gene: TRBV2; d_gene: -; abundance: -; CDR3aa: CASTEGIGTRPYEQYF; CDR3nt: TGTGCCAGCACCGAGGGGATCGGGACACGACCCTACGAGCAGTACTTC
j_gene: TRBJ2-3; v_gene: TRBV4-2; d_gene: TRBD2; abundance: -; CDR3aa: CASSQGLGGGRTDTQYF; CDR3nt: TGTGCCAGCAGCCAAGGTTTGGGGGGGGGACGCACAGATACGCAGTATTTT
j_gene: TRBJ1-4; v_gene: TRBV2; d_gene: -; abundance: -; CDR3aa: CASRGLATNEKLFF; CDR3nt: TGTGCCAGCAGGGGGCTGGCCACTAATGAAAAACTGTTTTTT
j_gene: TRBJ2-3; v_gene: TRBV5-1; d_gene: -; abundance: few; CDR3aa: CASSFYEADTQYF; CDR3nt: TGCGCCAGCAGCTTTTACGAGGCAGATACGCAGTATTTT
j_gene: TRBJ1-6; v_gene: TRBV2; d_gene: TRBD1; abundance: -; CDR3aa: CASRGQVVNSPLHF; CDR3nt: TGTGCCAGCAGGGGACAGGTTGTCAATTCACCCCTCCACTTT
j_gene: TRBJ1-3; v_gene: TRBV6-5; d_gene: -; abundance: -; CDR3aa: CASSVSSGNTIYF; CDR3nt: TGTGCCAGCAGCGTCAGCTCGGGGAACACCATATATTTT
j_gene: TRBJ2-7; v_gene: TRBV7-9; d_gene: TRBD1; abundance: -; CDR3aa: CASSSRGQGGEQYF; CDR3nt: TGTGCCAGCAGCTCGCGAGGACAGGGCGGCGAGCAGTACTTC
j_gene: TRBJ1-5; v_gene: TRBV18; d_gene: -; abundance: -; CDR3aa: CASSPGGNNQPQHF; CDR3nt: TGTGCCAGCTCACCAGGCGGGAACAATCAGCCCCAGCATTTT
j_gene: TRBJ1-1; v_gene: TRBV9; d_gene: -; abundance: few; CDR3aa: CASSLQGSGTEAFF; CDR3nt: TGTGCCAGCAGTTTACAGGGTTCGGGCACTGAAGCTTTCTTT
j_gene: TRBJ2-2; v_gene: TRBV9; d_gene: -; abundance: -; CDR3aa: CASSVRGTNTGELFF; CDR3nt: TGTGCCAGCAGCGTAAGGGGCACGAACACCGGGGAGCTGTTTTTT
j_gene: TRBJ1-5; v_gene: TRBV7-8; d_gene: -; abundance: -; CDR3aa: CASSPVRISNQPQHF; CDR3nt: TGTGCCAGCAGCCCAGTCAGGATTAGCAATCAGCCCCAGCATTTT
j_gene: TRBJ1-5; v_gene: TRBV9; d_gene: TRBD1; abundance: few; CDR3aa: CASSTTGGAQPQHF; CDR3nt: TGTGCCAGCAGCACCACAGGGGGCGCCCAGCCCCAGCATTTT
j_gene: TRBJ2-5; v_gene: TRBV28; d_gene: -; abundance: -; CDR3aa: CASNGRGMGTQYF; CDR3nt: TGTGCCAGCAATGGCAGGGGAATGGGGACCCAGTACTTC
j_gene: TRBJ1-5; v_gene: TRBV23-1; d_gene: -; abundance: -; CDR3aa: CASSQQNFSNQPQHF; CDR3nt: TGCGCCAGCAGTCAACAAAACTTTAGCAATCAGCCCCAGCATTTT
j_gene: TRBJ2-5; v_gene: TRBV9; d_gene: -; abundance: -; CDR3aa: CASSVEGGSTQYF; CDR3nt: TGTGCCAGCAGCGTAGAAGGAGGGTCGACCCAGTACTTC
j_gene: TRBJ2-1; v_gene: TRBV4-2; d_gene: TRBD2; abundance: -; CDR3aa: CASSQPSSGYSYNEQFF; CDR3nt: TGTGCCAGCAGCCAACCGAGTAGCGGGTACTCCTACAATGAGCAGTTCTTC
j_gene: TRBJ2-2; v_gene: TRBV2; d_gene: TRBD2; abundance: -; CDR3aa: CASSASGLNTGELFF; CDR3nt: TGTGCCAGCAGTGCTAGCGGCCTTAACACCGGGGAGCTGTTTTTT
j_gene: TRBJ1-1; v_gene: TRBV11-1; d_gene: -; abundance: -; CDR3aa: CASSFNRPNTEAFF; CDR3nt: TGTGCCAGCAGCTTCAACAGACCGAACACTGAAGCTTTCTTT
j_gene: TRBJ1-3; v_gene: TRBV9; d_gene: -; abundance: -; CDR3aa: CASSSRQSPGNTIYF; CDR3nt: TGTGCCAGCAGCAGTCGACAGTCCCCTGGAAACACCATATATTTT
j_gene: TRBJ2-7; v_gene: TRBV30; d_gene: TRBD1; abundance: -; CDR3aa: CAWSKTGGGGEQYF; CDR3nt: TGTGCCTGGAGCAAAACAGGGGGCGGAGGCGAGCAGTACTTC